Sequencing of this T cell receptor beta chain was carried out in a study of blood T cell repertoires in COVID-19. Study overall: Italy, Spain and the United States were the sources of the convalescent and acute COVID-19 samples.

V was trimmed by 7 bases and J by 6 bases, leaving 17 bases between them. This CDR3 region has 14 residues. CDR1 and CDR2 from the germline V gene are MNHEY and SVGAGI. Original analysis: Amplification of reference gene primers provided the estimated nucleated cell counts. Profiled with immunoSEQ multiplex PCR; TCRdb holds only in-frame clones, not every one. The V and J calls and clone size are taken from that table; D and trimming were inferred from the DNA. The sample records about 100,000 clones, less than 90% being singletons. The chain joins TRBV6-5 to TRBJ2-3, with D possibly matching TRBD2 (6 bases). The TCR originated in a man aged 30 to 45 in a cohort sampled during active COVID-19. Sequences were obtained from peripheral blood. DNA of the CDR3: TGTGCCAGCAACCCGGGACTTGACCCGGATACGCAGTATTTT. It is translated as CASNPGLDPDTQYF.